A selection of T cell receptor beta chains follows, all from one sample in a study of persistence of HIV-infected CD4 T cells. Method: immunoSEQ multiplex PCR; TCRdb's copy keeps in-frame clones and lacks some. The sample consists of just under 65,000 clones, 65% to 80% of them appearing once. These receptors are not linked to any known antigen. The specimen was CD4+ T cells sorted from PBMCs after 18-hour stimulation, collected from a patient who received antiretroviral therapy. Receptors were obtained from an adult man with HIV who was CMV-seropositive. Each CDR3 is given with its conserved first and last residue. A D gene is named only where the DNA matches it firmly. Size values are once, few and many counts, or a class for expanded clones, and some rows have none.

>TRBJ2-3|.|.|TRBV2
TGTGCCAGCACCGGCCTCCAGGGCAGCACAGATACGCAGTATTTT
CASTGLQGSTDTQYF
>TRBJ2-2|TRBD2|.|TRBV5-1
TGCGCCAGCAGCAACCAACCCGGCGGGGGGGCAGTTAAAAACACCGGGGAGCTGTTTTTT
CASSNQPGGGAVKNTGELFF
>TRBJ2-2|.|.|TRBV7-8
TGTGCCAGCAGCCGCCGGGGGAACACCGGGGAGCTGTTTTTT
CASSRRGNTGELFF
>TRBJ2-6|.|.|TRBV11-2
TGTGCCAGCAGCCCCGGCCGTGGCAGGGTCTCTGGGGCCAACGTCCTGACTTTC
CASSPGRGRVSGANVLTF
>TRBJ1-5|TRBD1|few|TRBV2
TGTGCCAGCAGTGAGTTGGGGACAGGGGCCCAGCCCCAGCATTTT
CASSELGTGAQPQHF
>TRBJ2-7|.|few|TRBV7-3
TGTGCCAGCAGCTTACATCCGGGACCGAGCTACGAGCAGTACTTC
CASSLHPGPSYEQYF
>TRBJ2-2|.|few|TRBV19
TGTGCCAGTAGTATCTTGGGGCAGGGAGCCACCGGGGAGCTGTTTTTT
CASSILGQGATGELFF
>TRBJ1-1|.|.|TRBV5-1
TGCGCCAGCAGCAAGGGGTCAGGGCCAAACACTGAAGCTTTCTTT
CASSKGSGPNTEAFF
>TRBJ2-2|TRBD1|few|TRBV7-2
TGTGCCAGCAGCTTCAGGCAGGGGGCGGTCGGGGAGCTGTTTTTT
CASSFRQGAVGELFF
>TRBJ2-7|.|.|TRBV18
TGTGCCAGCTCACCCGCCCCGCTGAGCTCCTACGAGCAGTACTTC
CASSPAPLSSYEQYF
>TRBJ1-6|.|.|TRBV27
TGTGCCAGCAGTTTACAGGGGTACTACAACTATAATTCACCCCTCCACTTT
CASSLQGYYNYNSPLHF
>TRBJ2-7|TRBD2|few|TRBV15
TGTGCCACCAGCAGAGATACCATCGGACTAGCGTCGACCTACGAGCAGTACTTC
CATSRDTIGLASTYEQYF
>TRBJ2-3|.|.|TRBV28
TGTGCCAGCAGCTCCCCCTCCGGCCTCAGTGTGGCAGATACGCAGTATTTT
CASSSPSGLSVADTQYF
>TRBJ1-2|.|.|TRBV4-2
TGTGCCAGCAGCCAAGAGGGTGGCTACACCTTC
CASSQEGGYTF
>TRBJ2-4|.|.|TRBV5-6
TGTGCCAGCAGTTCAGGGGAGGCCAAAAACATTCAGTACTTC
CASSSGEAKNIQYF
>TRBJ2-1|.|.|TRBV5-1
TGCGCCAGCAGCTTGGAGCGGGACAATGAGCAGTTCTTC
CASSLERDNEQFF
>TRBJ2-6|.|.|TRBV24-1
TGTGCCACCAGTGACGTGGGGGCGGCCGGGGCCAACGTCCTGACTTTC
CATSDVGAAGANVLTF
>TRBJ1-2|.|.|TRBV5-4
TGTGCCAGCAGCTGGGGGCAGGGCTACTCTTATGGCTACACCTTC
CASSWGQGYSYGYTF
>TRBJ1-1|.|.|TRBV4-1
TGCGCCAGTTCTGTGAGGGCTGAGACTGAAGCTTTCTTT
CASSVRAETEAFF
>TRBJ2-2|.|.|TRBV7-9
TGTGCCAGCAGCTTAGAAGCGAACACCGGGGAGCTGTTTTTT
CASSLEANTGELFF
>TRBJ1-6|.|.|TRBV28
TGTGCCAGCAGTTTATATGGGGGGCCTAGGAATTCACCCCTCCACTTT
CASSLYGGPRNSPLHF
>TRBJ1-1|.|few|TRBV12-3/TRBV12-4
TGTGCCAGCAGTTTGGGGGGGGTAGCTTTCTTT
CASSLGGVAFF
>TRBJ2-1|TRBD1|.|TRBV9
TGTGCCAGCAGCGTAGGGGACAGGGGTAAATGGGATGAGCAGTTCTTC
CASSVGDRGKWDEQFF
>TRBJ2-3|.|once|TRBV18
TGTGCCAGCTCACCATTCCGGGATGGTACAGATACGCAGTATTTT
CASSPFRDGTDTQYF
>TRBJ2-3|.|.|TRBV2
TGTGCCAGCAGTGGGAGAGGGGCTAGCGTTACGCAGTATTTT
CASSGRGASVTQYF
>TRBJ2-3|.|.|TRBV5-4
TGTGCCAGCAGCCTCGGACTACCTCTCACAAGCACAGATACGCAGTATTTT
CASSLGLPLTSTDTQYF
>TRBJ1-5|TRBD1|.|TRBV6-6
TGTGCCAGCAGTTTTGGACAGGGCGCTCAGCCCCAGCATTTT
CASSFGQGAQPQHF
>TRBJ2-4|.|.|TRBV28
TGTGCCAGCCAGAGTCTAGCCAAAAACATTCAGTACTTC
CASQSLAKNIQYF
>TRBJ1-1|TRBD1|once|TRBV25-1
TGTGCCAGCGCTCTCGGGACAGCCAACACTGAAGCTTTCTTT
CASALGTANTEAFF
>TRBJ2-1|TRBD1|.|TRBV6-6
TGTGCCAGCACCGTCGGACAGGGCAATTACAATGAGCAGTTCTTC
CASTVGQGNYNEQFF
>TRBJ2-3|TRBD2|few|TRBV7-3
TGTGCCAGCAGCCCCGGGGGAGCGGGGGCCGGGGATACGCAGTATTTT
CASSPGGAGAGDTQYF
>TRBJ1-5|TRBD1|.|TRBV2
TGTGCCAGCTCCCGACAGGGCTACCATCAGCCCCAGCATTTT
CASSRQGYHQPQHF
>TRBJ1-5|TRBD1|.|TRBV28
TGTGCCAGCAGTGTCCGGGACAGGGGGCGCCTACAGCCCCAGCATTTT
CASSVRDRGRLQPQHF
>TRBJ2-1|.|.|TRBV18
TGTGCCAGCTCACCGAGACCTCCGGAAATAAGCTCCTACAATGAGCAGTTCTTC
CASSPRPPEISSYNEQFF
>TRBJ1-1|.|.|TRBV9
TGTGCCAGCAGCCCCGGGCCAGGGGAGGGCTGGGGGAACACTGAAGCTTTCTTT
CASSPGPGEGWGNTEAFF
>TRBJ1-4|.|.|TRBV5-5
TGTGCCAGCAGACCATCTCTGCGTGGGGGTAATGAAAAACTGTTTTTT
CASRPSLRGGNEKLFF
>TRBJ2-2|TRBD2|.|TRBV7-2
TGTGCCAGCAGCCCATATGGACTAGCGGGGGGGCCTTCCGGGGAGCTGTTTTTT
CASSPYGLAGGPSGELFF
>TRBJ1-5|.|.|TRBV19
TGTGCCAGTAGCCCACAGGGTTTGGGGAACAGCAATCAGCCCCAGCATTTT
CASSPQGLGNSNQPQHF
>TRBJ1-1|.|.|TRBV15
TGTGCCACCAGCAGCAACAGGGCAACGGTGGGACACACTGAAGCTTTCTTT
CATSSNRATVGHTEAFF
>TRBJ2-5|TRBD2|.|TRBV3-1/TRBV3-2
TGTGCCAGCAGCCTCACTAGCGGGGGGACCCAAGAGACCCAGTACTTC
CASSLTSGGTQETQYF
>TRBJ2-3|TRBD2|.|TRBV27
TGTGCCAGCAAGAGTAGGCGGGGGACAGATACGCAGTATTTT
CASKSRRGTDTQYF
>TRBJ2-7|TRBD2|.|TRBV28
TGTGCCAGCAGCCCCAGCGGGGGGGCCTACGAGCAGTACTTC
CASSPSGGAYEQYF
>TRBJ2-1|.|.|TRBV9
TGTGCCAGCAGCGTAGACTTCGCGTCGGGGCAGTTCTTC
CASSVDFASGQFF
>TRBJ1-4|TRBD1|.|TRBV6-1
TGTGCCAGCAGTGAAAGCGGGACAGGGGTTTTTGTACGTGAAAAACTGTTTTTT
CASSESGTGVFVREKLFF
>TRBJ1-4|.|.|TRBV4-1
TGCGCCAGCAGTTCCAGGGTAACTAATGAAAAACTGTTTTTT
CASSSRVTNEKLFF
>TRBJ2-1|TRBD1|.|TRBV10-3
TGTGCCATCAGACCCGGGACAGGGGGGAAGGATGAGCAGTTCTTC
CAIRPGTGGKDEQFF
>TRBJ2-3|TRBD2|.|TRBV28
TGTGCCAGCAGTTTCGGACTAGCGGGGGGGAGCACAGATACGCAGTATTTT
CASSFGLAGGSTDTQYF
>TRBJ1-1|TRBD1|.|TRBV19
TGTGCCAGTAGCCAATGGGGACAGGGGAACACTGAAGCTTTCTTT
CASSQWGQGNTEAFF
>TRBJ2-4|.|.|TRBV2
TGTGCCAGCACCACCCAGGACGCCGAAGGGGGGGACATTCAGTACTTC
CASTTQDAEGGDIQYF
>TRBJ1-6|TRBD1|.|TRBV28
TGTGCCAGCAGCTCCGGGACAGGGGACCGATCCTCCTATAATTCACCCCTCCACTTT
CASSSGTGDRSSYNSPLHF
>TRBJ1-2|TRBD1|.|TRBV12-3/TRBV12-4
TGTGCCAGCAGTGACAGGGCTGGCTACACCTTC
CASSDRAGYTF
>TRBJ1-1|TRBD1|.|TRBV6-6
TGTGCCAGCAGTGGACAGGGAAGGGGCACTGAAGCTTTCTTT
CASSGQGRGTEAFF
>TRBJ1-2|.|.|TRBV7-2
TGTGCCAGCAGCTTCGGCCCGGTCTATGGCTACACCTTC
CASSFGPVYGYTF
>TRBJ2-7|.|.|TRBV6-6
TGTGCCAGCACGACTCAGGACTCCTACGAGCAGTACTTC
CASTTQDSYEQYF
>TRBJ1-1|.|.|TRBV25-1
TGTGCCAGCAGTGCCTTTCCAGGGAGCGCTTTCTTT
CASSAFPGSAFF
>TRBJ2-7|.|once|TRBV14
TGTGCCAGCAGCCAAGTGGACAGATTCTACGAGCAGTACTTC
CASSQVDRFYEQYF
>TRBJ1-2|TRBD1|.|TRBV9
TGTGCCAGCAGCGAACGACAGGGTGTTAGGTACAACGACTATGGCTACACCTTC
CASSERQGVRYNDYGYTF